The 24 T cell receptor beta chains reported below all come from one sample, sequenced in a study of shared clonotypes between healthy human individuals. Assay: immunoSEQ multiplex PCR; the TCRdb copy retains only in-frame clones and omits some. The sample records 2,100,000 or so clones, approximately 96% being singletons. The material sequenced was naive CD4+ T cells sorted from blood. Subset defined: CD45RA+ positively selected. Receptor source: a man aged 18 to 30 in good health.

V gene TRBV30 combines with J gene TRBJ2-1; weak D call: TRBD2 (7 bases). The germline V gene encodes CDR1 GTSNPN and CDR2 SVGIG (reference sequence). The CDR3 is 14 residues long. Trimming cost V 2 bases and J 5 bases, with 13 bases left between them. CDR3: CAWSRGRENNEQFF. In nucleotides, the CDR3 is TGTGCCTGGAGTAGGGGGAGGGAAAACAATGAGCAGTTCTTC.

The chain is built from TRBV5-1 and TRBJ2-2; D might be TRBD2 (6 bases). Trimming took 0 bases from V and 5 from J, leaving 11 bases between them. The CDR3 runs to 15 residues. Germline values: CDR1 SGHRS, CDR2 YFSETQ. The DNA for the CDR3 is TGCGCCAGCAGCTTGGCGGGGGTACGGACCGGGGAGCTGTTTTTT. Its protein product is CASSLAGVRTGELFF.

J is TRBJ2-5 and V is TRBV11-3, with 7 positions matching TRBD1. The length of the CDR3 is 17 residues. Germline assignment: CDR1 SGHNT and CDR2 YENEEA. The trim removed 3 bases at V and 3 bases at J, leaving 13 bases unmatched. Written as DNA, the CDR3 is TGTGCCAGCAGCTTCAGGGGGAGCTCCAGGAGGAAAGAGACCCAGTACTTC. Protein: CASSFRGSSRRKETQYF. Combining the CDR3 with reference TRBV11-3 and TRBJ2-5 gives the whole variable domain EAGVVQSPRYKIIEKKQPVAFWCNPISGHNTLYWYLQNLGQGPELLIRYENEEAVDDSQLPKDRFSAERLKGVDSTLKIQPAELGDSAVYLCASSFRGSSRRKETQYFGPGTRLLVL.

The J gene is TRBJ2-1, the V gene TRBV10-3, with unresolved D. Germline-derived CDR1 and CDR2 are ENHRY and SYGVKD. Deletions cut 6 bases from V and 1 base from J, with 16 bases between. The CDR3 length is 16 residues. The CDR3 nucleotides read TGTGCCATCAGCTATGGACCTGTTGGGTCCTACAATGAGCAGTTCTTC. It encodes CAISYGPVGSYNEQFF.

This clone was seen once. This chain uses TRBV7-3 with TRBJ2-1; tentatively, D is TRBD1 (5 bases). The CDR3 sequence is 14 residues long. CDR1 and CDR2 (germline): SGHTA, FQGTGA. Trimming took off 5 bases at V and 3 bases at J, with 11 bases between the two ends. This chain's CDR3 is CASSPGYGYNEQFF. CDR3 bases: TGTGCCAGCAGCCCAGGGTATGGCTACAATGAGCAGTTCTTC.

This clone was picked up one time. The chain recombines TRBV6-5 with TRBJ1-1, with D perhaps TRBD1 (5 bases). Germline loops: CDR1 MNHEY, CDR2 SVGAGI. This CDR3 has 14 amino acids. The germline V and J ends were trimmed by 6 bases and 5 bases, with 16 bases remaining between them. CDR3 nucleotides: TGTGCCAGCAGCATTACGACAGAGGAAACTGAAGCTTTCTTT. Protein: CASSITTEETEAFF.

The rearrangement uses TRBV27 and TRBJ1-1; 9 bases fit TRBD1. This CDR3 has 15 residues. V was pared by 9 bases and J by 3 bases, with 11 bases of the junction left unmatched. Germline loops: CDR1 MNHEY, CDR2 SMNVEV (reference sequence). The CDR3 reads CASRQGGFRHTEAFF. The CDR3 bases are TGTGCCAGTAGACAGGGGGGCTTTCGACACACTGAAGCTTTCTTT.

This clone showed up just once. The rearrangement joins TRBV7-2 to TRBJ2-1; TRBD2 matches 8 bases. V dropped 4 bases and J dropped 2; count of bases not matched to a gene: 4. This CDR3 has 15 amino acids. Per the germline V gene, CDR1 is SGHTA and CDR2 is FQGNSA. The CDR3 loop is CASSWGLGAYNEQFF. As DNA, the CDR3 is TGTGCCAGCAGCTGGGGACTAGGGGCCTACAATGAGCAGTTCTTC.

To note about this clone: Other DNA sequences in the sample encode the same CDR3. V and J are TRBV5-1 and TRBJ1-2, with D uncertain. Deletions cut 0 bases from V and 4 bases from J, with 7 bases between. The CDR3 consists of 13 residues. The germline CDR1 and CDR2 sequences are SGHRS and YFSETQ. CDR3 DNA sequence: TGCGCCAGCAGCTTGGGGGGAACCTATGGCTACACCTTC. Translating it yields CASSLGGTYGYTF.

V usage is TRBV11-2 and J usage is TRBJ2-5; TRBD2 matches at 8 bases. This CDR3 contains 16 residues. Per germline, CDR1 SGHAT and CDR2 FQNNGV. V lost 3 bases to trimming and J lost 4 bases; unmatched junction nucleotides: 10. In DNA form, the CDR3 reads TGTGCCAGCAGCTTGGTCCGACTAGCGAGGGGAGAGACCCAGTACTTC. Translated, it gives CASSLVRLARGETQYF.

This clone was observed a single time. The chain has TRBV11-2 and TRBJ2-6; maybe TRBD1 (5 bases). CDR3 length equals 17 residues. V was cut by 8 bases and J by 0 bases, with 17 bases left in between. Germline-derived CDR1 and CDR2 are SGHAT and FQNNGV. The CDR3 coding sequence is TGTGCCAGCCCCTCGCCAGGGCCCAGCTCTGGGGCCAACGTCCTGACTTTC. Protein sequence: CASPSPGPSSGANVLTF.

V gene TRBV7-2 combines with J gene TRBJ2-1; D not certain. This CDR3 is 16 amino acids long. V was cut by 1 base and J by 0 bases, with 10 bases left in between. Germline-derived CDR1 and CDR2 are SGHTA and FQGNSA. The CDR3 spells CASSLVTLSSYNEQFF. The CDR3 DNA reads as TGTGCCAGCAGCTTAGTCACGCTGAGCTCCTACAATGAGCAGTTCTTC. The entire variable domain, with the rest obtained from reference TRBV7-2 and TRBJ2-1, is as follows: GAGVSQSPSNKVTEKGKDVELRCDPISGHTALYWYRQSLGQGLEFLIYFQGNSAPDKSGLPSDRFSAERTGGSVSTLTIQRTQQEDSAVYLCASSLVTLSSYNEQFFGPGTRLTVL.

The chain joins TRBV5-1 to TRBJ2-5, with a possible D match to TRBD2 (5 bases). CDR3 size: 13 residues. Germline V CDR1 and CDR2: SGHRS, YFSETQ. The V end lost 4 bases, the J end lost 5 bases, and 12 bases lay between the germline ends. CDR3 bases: TGCGCCAGCAGCCAAACTAGTCTGGAGACCCAGTACTTC. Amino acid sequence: CASSQTSLETQYF.

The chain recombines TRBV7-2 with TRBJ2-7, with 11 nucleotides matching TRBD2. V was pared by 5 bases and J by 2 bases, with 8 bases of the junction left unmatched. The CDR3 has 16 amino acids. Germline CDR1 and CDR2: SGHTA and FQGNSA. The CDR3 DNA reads TGTGCCAGCAGCCCAAACGGACTAGCGGGCCCCTACGAGCAGTACTTC. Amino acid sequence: CASSPNGLAGPYEQYF.

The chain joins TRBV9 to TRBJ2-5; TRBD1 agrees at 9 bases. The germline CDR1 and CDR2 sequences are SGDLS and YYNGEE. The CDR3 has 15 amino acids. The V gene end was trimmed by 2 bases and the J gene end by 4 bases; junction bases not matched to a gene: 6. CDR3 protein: CASSVGDREGETQYF. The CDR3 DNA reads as TGTGCCAGCAGCGTGGGGGACAGGGAGGGAGAGACCCAGTACTTC.

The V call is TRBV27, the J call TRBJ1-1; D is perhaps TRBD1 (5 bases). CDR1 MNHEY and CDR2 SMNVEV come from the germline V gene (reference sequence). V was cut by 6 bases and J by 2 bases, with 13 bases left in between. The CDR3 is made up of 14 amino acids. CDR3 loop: CASSPREANTEAFF. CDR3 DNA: TGTGCCAGCAGCCCCAGGGAGGCCAACACTGAAGCTTTCTTT.

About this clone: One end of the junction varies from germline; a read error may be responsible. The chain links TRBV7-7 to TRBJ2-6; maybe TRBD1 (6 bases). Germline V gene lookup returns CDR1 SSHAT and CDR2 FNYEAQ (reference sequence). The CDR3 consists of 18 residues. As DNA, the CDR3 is TGTGCTAGCAGCCCTACAACATCCAGGGGCTCTGGGGCCAACGTCCTGACTTTC. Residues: CASSPTTSRGSGANVLTF.

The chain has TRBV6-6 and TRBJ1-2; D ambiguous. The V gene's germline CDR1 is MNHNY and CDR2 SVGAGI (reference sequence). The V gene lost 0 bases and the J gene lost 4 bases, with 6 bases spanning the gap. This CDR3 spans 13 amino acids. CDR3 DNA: TGTGCCAGCAGTTACTCGGGAGCCTATGGCTACACCTTC. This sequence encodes CASSYSGAYGYTF.

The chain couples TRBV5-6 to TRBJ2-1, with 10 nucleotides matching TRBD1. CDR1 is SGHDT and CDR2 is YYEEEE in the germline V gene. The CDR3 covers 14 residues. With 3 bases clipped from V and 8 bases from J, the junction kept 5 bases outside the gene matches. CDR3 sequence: CASSYAGTGDEQFF. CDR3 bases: TGTGCCAGCAGCTATGCCGGGACAGGGGATGAGCAGTTCTTC.

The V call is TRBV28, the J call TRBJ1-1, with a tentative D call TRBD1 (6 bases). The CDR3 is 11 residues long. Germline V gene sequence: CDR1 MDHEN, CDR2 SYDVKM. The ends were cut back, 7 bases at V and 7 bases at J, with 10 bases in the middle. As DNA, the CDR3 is TGTGCCAGCATTGGGGGCTTTGAAGCTTTCTTT. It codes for CASIGGFEAFF.

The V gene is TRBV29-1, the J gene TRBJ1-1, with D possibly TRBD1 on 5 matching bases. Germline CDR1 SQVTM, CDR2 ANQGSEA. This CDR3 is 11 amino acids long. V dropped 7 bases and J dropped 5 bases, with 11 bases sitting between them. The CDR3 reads CSGRRGTEAFF. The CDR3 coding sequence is TGCAGCGGGAGGCGGGGGACTGAAGCTTTCTTT.

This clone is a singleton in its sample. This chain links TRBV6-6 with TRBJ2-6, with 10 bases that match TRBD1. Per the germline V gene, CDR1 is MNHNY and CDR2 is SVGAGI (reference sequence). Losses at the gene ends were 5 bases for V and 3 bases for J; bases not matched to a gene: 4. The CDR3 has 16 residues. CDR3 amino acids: CASSTDRGRGANVLTF. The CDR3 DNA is TGTGCCAGCAGTACTGACAGGGGGCGTGGGGCCAACGTCCTGACTTTC.

CDR3 amino acids: CASSYGAGEGYTF. The CDR3 DNA reads as TGTGCCAGCAGTTACGGGGCAGGGGAGGGCTACACCTTC. The chain couples TRBV6-6 to TRBJ1-2; possibly TRBD1 for D (6 bases). The CDR3 extends over 13 amino acids. V dropped 2 bases and J dropped 8 bases, with 12 bases sitting between them. The germline CDR1 and CDR2 sequences are MNHNY and SVGAGI (reference sequence).

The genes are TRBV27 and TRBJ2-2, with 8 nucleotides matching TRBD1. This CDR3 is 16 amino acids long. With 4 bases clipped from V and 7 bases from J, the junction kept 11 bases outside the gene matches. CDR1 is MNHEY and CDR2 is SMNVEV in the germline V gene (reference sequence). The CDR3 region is CASSSHGQGLGGELFF. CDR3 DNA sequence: TGTGCCAGCAGTTCACACGGACAGGGCTTGGGCGGGGAGCTGTTTTTT.